The T cell receptor (beta chain) under discussion was sequenced for a study of beta chain features in type 1 diabetes. Whole-study findings and limits: Shorter TCRB CDR3s, moderately but significantly so, were found in Type 1 diabetes patients in all four CD4+ subsets.

Since all of the isolated RNA was reverse transcribed, expressed TCRB transcripts were what got sequenced. TCRdb's table, derived via immunoSEQ multiplex PCR, lists solely in-frame clones and lacks some. Of some 240,000 clones in the sample, 16% were seen once. Regarding this clone: Its antigen is as yet unknown.

After removal of 2 bases from V and 8 bases from J, the junction contained 12 bases not matched to a gene. The CDR3 consists of 16 residues. The germline gives CDR1 MDHEN, CDR2 SYDVKM. The sample consisted of naive CD4+ T cells from blood. This chain connects TRBV28 to TRBJ2-1, with 7 bases lining up with TRBD2. The sequence derives from a young man with type 1 diabetes. CDR3 loop: CASSLDLWTRRYEQFF. The CDR3 DNA sequence: TGTGCCAGCAGTTTAGATTTGTGGACTAGAAGGTATGAGCAGTTCTTC.